The 12 T cell receptor beta chains presented below share a single source sample, sequenced in a study of identical twins' blood T cells. TCRdb called the 5' RACE reads again in MiXCR, with one record for every CDR3 protein. The table lists 350,000 to 400,000 distinct CDR3 sequences, under 30% of them singletons. Sequenced input: PBMCs. These receptors came from a woman aged 18-55 years in good health.

This clonotype was found a few times. The gene calls are TRBV30 and TRBJ2-1; TRBD2 is a possible D gene (6 bases). The CDR3 contains 15 residues. Germline V CDR1 and CDR2: GTSNPN, SVGIG (reference sequence). The V and J ends lost 0 bases and 9 bases respectively, with 18 bases between them. CDR3 sequence reads: CAWSVPTRSLGEQFF. CDR3 bases: TGTGCCTGGAGTGTACCGACTAGAAGTCTCGGTGAGCAGTTCTTC.

The CDR3 here is CASSSRPRAIYEQYF. Here the CDR3 DNA reads TGTGCCAGTAGTTCTAGGCCCCGAGCCATCTACGAGCAGTACTTC. The chain employs TRBV19 and TRBJ2-7; D is unclear. Trimming took 5 bases from V and 3 from J, leaving 17 bases between them. The CDR3 has 15 amino acids. Germline assignment: CDR1 LNHDA and CDR2 SQIVND (reference sequence).

The V and J genes are TRBV6-2 or TRBV6-3 and TRBJ2-5; 9 nucleotides match TRBD2. Germline V gene data show CDR1 as MNHEY and CDR2 as SVGEGT. There are 18 residues in the CDR3. Unmatched junction bases numbered 11, after V lost 2 bases and J lost 1 base. The CDR3: CASSYAASGTDLQETQYF. The CDR3 DNA sequence: TGTGCCAGCAGTTACGCGGCTAGCGGGACTGACCTCCAAGAGACCCAGTACTTC.

The V and J genes are TRBV7-2 and TRBJ1-2; D not resolved. The germline V gene has CDR1 SGHTA and CDR2 FQGNSA. Deletions cut 3 bases from V and 2 bases from J, with 10 bases between. The CDR3 is 14 residues long. The CDR3 DNA reads as TGTGCCAGCAGCTTTGGGAACCCAAACTATGGCTACACCTTC. Amino acid sequence: CASSFGNPNYGYTF.

This clonotype was detected a few times. This sequence joins TRBV25-1 and TRBJ2-3; 7 bases line up with TRBD1. This CDR3 comprises 14 residues. Germline V gene data show CDR1 as MGHDK and CDR2 as SYGVNS. J gave up 5 bases and V 3 bases, and 5 bases lay outside the gene matches. The CDR3 bases are TGTGCCAGCAGTGACAAGGGGGCAAGAGATACGCAGTATTTT. This encodes CASSDKGARDTQYF.

The sample holds many counts of this clonotype. The chain links TRBV6-5 to TRBJ1-2, with 7 bases that match TRBD1. The V segment lost 6 bases and the J segment 5 bases; nucleotides outside the gene matches: 12. The CDR3 loop spans 15 amino acids. Germline CDR1 is MNHEY and CDR2 is SVGAGI. The CDR3 spells CASSLRDRGTYGYTF. The CDR3 DNA reads as TGTGCCAGCAGCCTCCGGGACAGAGGTACTTATGGCTACACCTTC.

This clonotype was seen many times. The rearrangement uses TRBV29-1 and TRBJ2-3, with 12 bases matching TRBD1. Germline V CDR1 and CDR2: SQVTM, ANQGSEA. This CDR3 spans 17 amino acids. After removal of 3 bases from V and 2 bases from J, the junction contained 9 bases not matched to a gene. CDR3 nucleotides: TGCAGCGTTGATGGGACAGGGGGCTCAGCGGACACAGATACGCAGTATTTT. Its translation: CSVDGTGGSADTDTQYF.

The chain joins TRBV2 to TRBJ2-3; D remains ambiguous. CDR3 length equals 14 residues. Germline CDR1 reads SNHLY; CDR2 reads FYNNEI. The ends were cut back, 6 bases at V and 4 bases at J, with 14 bases in the middle. The CDR3 loop is CASRVGSGADTQYF. In DNA form, the CDR3 reads TGTGCCAGCAGGGTAGGATCTGGAGCAGATACGCAGTATTTT.

This clonotype came up many times. Written as DNA, the CDR3 is TGCAGCGTCGCTCAGGGGTTAGGCAATCAGCCCCAGCATTTT. Translated: CSVAQGLGNQPQHF. The chain joins TRBV29-1 to TRBJ1-5; perhaps TRBD1 as D (6 bases). Trimming took off 6 bases at V and 2 bases at J, with 14 bases between the two ends. Germline CDR1 SQVTM, CDR2 ANQGSEA. The CDR3 loop spans 14 amino acids.

This chain uses TRBV19 with TRBJ1-4, with D tentatively TRBD1 (5 bases). The germline V gene has CDR1 LNHDA and CDR2 SQIVND (reference sequence). Trimming took off 8 bases at V and 13 bases at J, with 17 bases between the two ends. The CDR3 extends over 12 amino acids. The CDR3 region has the DNA TGTGCCAGTCGTTCGATCGGACAACGACTGTTTTTT. Protein sequence: CASRSIGQRLFF.

This clonotype was detected a few times. V is TRBV4-1 and J is TRBJ1-6; D remains ambiguous. V dropped 3 bases and J dropped 7 bases, with 13 bases sitting between them. CDR3 size: 15 residues. CDR1 is MGHRA, CDR2 YSYEKL, per germline. For the CDR3, the DNA is TGCGCCAGCAGCCAGAGGGCTTCGGGAAATTCACCCCTCCACTTT. Translated, it gives CASSQRASGNSPLHF.

The chain carries TRBV29-1 and TRBJ1-4, with D possibly being TRBD1 (5 bases). The CDR3 is 16 residues long. Trimming took off 4 bases at V and 0 bases at J, with 15 bases between the two ends. Germline CDR1 is SQVTM and CDR2 is ANQGSEA. CDR3 in DNA: TGCAGCGTTGGGTGGATGGGGGGAGCAACTAATGAAAAACTGTTTTTT. Amino acid sequence: CSVGWMGGATNEKLFF. Looking up the rest from reference TRBV29-1 and TRBJ1-4 gives the full variable domain: SAVISQKPSRDICQRGTSLTIQCQVDSQVTMMFWYRQQPGQSLTLIATANQGSEATYESGFVIDKFPISRPNLTFSTLTVSNMSPEDSSIYLCSVGWMGGATNEKLFFGSGTQLSVL.